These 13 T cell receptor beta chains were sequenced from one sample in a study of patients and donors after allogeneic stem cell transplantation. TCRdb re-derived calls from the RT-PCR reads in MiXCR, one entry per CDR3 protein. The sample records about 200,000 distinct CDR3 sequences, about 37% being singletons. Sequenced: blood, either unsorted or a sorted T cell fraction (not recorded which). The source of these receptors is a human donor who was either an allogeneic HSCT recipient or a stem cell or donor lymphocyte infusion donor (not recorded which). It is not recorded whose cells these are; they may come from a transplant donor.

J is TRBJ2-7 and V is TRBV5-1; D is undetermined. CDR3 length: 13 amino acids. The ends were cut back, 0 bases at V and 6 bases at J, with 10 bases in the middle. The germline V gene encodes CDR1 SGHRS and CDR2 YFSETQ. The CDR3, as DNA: TGCGCCAGCAGCTTGGCGATTCGTTTCGAGCAGTACTTC. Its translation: CASSLAIRFEQYF.

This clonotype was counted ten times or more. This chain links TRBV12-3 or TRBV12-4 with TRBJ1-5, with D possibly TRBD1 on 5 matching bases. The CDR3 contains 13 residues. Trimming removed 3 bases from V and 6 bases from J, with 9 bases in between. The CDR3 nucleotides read TGTGCCAGCAGTTTTGGGGGATCTCAGCCCCAGCATTTT. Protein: CASSFGGSQPQHF.

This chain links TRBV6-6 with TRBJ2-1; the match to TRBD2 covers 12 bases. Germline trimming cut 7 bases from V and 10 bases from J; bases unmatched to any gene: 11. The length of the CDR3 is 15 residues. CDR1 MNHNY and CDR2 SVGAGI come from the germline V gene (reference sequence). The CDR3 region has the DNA TGTGCCAGCACCCTCGCTAGCGGGGGGGCGCGGGAGCAGTTCTTC. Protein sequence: CASTLASGGAREQFF.

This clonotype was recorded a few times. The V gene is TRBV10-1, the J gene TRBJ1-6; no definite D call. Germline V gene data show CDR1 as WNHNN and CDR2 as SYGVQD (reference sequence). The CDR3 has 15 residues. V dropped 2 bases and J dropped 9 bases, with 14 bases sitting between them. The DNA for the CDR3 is TGCGCCAGCAGTGAGGACCTTCACCCCGCTTCACCCCTCCACTTT. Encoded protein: CASSEDLHPASPLHF.

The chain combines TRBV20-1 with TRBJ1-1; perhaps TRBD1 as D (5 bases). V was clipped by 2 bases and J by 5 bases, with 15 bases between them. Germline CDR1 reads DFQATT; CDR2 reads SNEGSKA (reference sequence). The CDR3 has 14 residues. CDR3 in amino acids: CSARRRQGRTEAFF. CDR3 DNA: TGCAGTGCTAGAAGGCGTCAGGGAAGGACTGAAGCTTTCTTT.

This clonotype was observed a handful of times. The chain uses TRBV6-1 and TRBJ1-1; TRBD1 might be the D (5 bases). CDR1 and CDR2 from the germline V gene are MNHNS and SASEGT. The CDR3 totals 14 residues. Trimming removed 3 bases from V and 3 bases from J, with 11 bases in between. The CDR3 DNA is TGTGCCAGCAGTGAGATGGGGCGGTACACTGAAGCTTTCTTT. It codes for CASSEMGRYTEAFF.

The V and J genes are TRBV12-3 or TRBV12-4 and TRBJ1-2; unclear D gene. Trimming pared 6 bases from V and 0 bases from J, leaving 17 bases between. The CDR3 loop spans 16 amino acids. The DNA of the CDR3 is TGTGCCAGCAGGCCAATTAGCGGGCTAGCTAACTATGGCTACACCTTC. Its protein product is CASRPISGLANYGYTF.

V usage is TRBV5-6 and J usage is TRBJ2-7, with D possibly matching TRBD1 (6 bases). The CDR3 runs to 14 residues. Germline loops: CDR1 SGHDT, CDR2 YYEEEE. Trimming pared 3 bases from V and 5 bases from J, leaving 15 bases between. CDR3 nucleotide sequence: TGTGCCAGCAGCTCCCCAAGGACAGACGACGAGCAGTACTTC. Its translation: CASSSPRTDDEQYF.

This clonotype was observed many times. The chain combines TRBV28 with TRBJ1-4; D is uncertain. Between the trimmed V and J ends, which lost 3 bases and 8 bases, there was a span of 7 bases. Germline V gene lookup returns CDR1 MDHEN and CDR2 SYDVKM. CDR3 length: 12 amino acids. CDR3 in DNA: TGTGCCAGCAGTTTCCCCTCCGAAAAACTGTTTTTT. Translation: CASSFPSEKLFF.

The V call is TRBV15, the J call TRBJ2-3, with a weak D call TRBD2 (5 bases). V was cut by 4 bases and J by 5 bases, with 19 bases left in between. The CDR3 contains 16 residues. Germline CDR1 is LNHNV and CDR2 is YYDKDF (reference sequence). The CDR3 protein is CATSNPPSGSLDTQYF. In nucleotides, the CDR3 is TGTGCCACCAGCAACCCCCCCTCGGGGTCCCTAGATACGCAGTATTTT.

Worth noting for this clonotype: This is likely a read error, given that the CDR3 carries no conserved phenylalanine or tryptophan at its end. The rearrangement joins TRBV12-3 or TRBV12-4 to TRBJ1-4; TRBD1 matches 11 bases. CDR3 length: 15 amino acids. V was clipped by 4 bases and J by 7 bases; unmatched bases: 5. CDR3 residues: CASSSSGTGGEKLFL. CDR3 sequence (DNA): TGTGCCAGCAGTTCCTCCGGGACAGGGGGTGAAAAACTGTTTTTG.

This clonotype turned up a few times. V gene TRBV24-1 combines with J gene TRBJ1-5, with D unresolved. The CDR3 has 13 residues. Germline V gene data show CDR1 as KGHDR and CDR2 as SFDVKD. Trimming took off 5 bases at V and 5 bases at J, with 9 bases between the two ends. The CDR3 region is CATSAAWDQPQHF. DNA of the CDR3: TGTGCCACCAGTGCCGCGTGGGATCAGCCCCAGCATTTT.

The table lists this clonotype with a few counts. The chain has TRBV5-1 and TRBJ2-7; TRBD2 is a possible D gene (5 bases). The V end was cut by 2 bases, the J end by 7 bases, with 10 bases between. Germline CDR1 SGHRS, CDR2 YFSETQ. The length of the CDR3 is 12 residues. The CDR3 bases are TGCGCCAGCAGCTTCGACTACGGGGAGCAGTACTTC. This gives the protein CASSFDYGEQYF. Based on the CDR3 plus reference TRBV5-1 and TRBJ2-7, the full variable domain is KAGVTQTPRYLIKTRGQQVTLSCSPISGHRSVSWYQQTPGQGLQFLFEYFSETQRNKGNFPGRFSGRQFSNSRSEMNVSTLELGDSALYLCASSFDYGEQYFGPGTRLTVT.